This T cell receptor beta chain appears in the sequencing data of a study of T cell repertoires in cytomegalovirus infection. This clonotype was counted only a few times. The antigen is undetermined. The CDR3 contains 17 residues. The ends were cut back, 0 bases at V and 6 bases at J, with 20 bases in the middle. The germline V gene encodes CDR1 MNHEY and CDR2 SVGEGT. TCRdb called the reads again in MiXCR, with one record for every CDR3 protein. The sample carries about 920,000 distinct CDR3 sequences, approximately 33% recorded once. The TCR comes from a human donor in good health (CMV status not recorded). Some clones in this sample may be carry-over from other donors' samples. The gene calls are TRBV6-2 or TRBV6-3 and TRBJ1-1; D ambiguous. The sequencing here drew on cultured CD8+ T cells from PBMCs, taken from culture after CMV antigen stimulation. DNA for the CDR3: TGTGCCAGCAGTTACTCCGCAGGCCCGGGGTTAGACTCTGAAGCTTTCTTT. It translates to CASSYSAGPGLDSEAFF.